This TCR beta chain was captured in a study of cytomegalovirus exposure and HLA in healthy donors. General study results and limits: Rare sequences made up most TCRs, while some public TCRs were found in many donors. The authors listed some 160 TCR beta chains as cytomegalovirus-associated.

As to this clone: What it binds is unknown.

Vbeta (60) and Jbeta (13) primers were used in the PCR. The table came from immunoSEQ multiplex PCR; TCRdb's copy has only in-frame clones and leaves some out. Its table records 95,000 to 150,000 clones. With 7 bases clipped from V and 2 bases from J, the junction kept 7 bases outside the gene matches. Germline CDR1 reads WNHNN; CDR2 reads SYGVQD (reference sequence). This CDR3 is 14 amino acids long. This cohort consisted of healthy bone marrow donors. The TCR comes from a middle-aged man in good health and CMV-seronegative. The chain carries TRBV10-1 and TRBJ2-7, with TRBD1 matching 8 bases. The source material was PBMCs. The DNA of the CDR3 is TGCGCCAGCAACGACAGGGGCCCTACCTACGAGCAGTACTTC. Translation gives CASNDRGPTYEQYF.